This passage covers 32 T cell receptor beta chains from one sample sequenced in a study of TIL therapy for anti-PD-1-resistant metastatic lung cancer (dated by TCRdb to the early 2020s). Using bias-controlled multiplex PCR with the immunoSEQ v3 hsTCRB kit, the TCR beta CDR3 regions were amplified from genomic DNA. The source is immuneACCESS, and TCRdb retained only in-frame sequences with V and J called. Part of the clones is not carried over; for the studies checked, unresolved V genes explain less than half of this, and the remainder is unexplained. The sample yields 2,000 to 2,500 clones; 83% were counted once. Around 8% of the sample lies in the top ten. Per the publication, the time point label means: pre-treatment sample, taken before nivolumab and TIL therapy. Baseline tumor samples were excised metastases, mostly pleural nodules or supraclavicular lymph nodes, from the same resection used to grow TIL.

Specimen: tumor tissue, collected at baseline. These receptors were collected from a person aged 30 to 80 with non-small cell lung cancer.

This clone was picked up a small number of times. CDR3 amino acids: CASSSSDSGTEAFF. For the CDR3, the DNA is TGTGCCAGCTCCTCTAGCGACTCGGGCACTGAAGCTTTCTTT. The rearrangement uses TRBV18 and TRBJ1-1; D remains unclear. Looked up from germline, CDR1 is KGHSH and CDR2 is LQKENI. This CDR3 contains 14 residues. Trimming shortened V by 6 bases and J by 4 bases, and 15 bases separated the two germline ends. Variable domain in full (rest from reference TRBV18 and TRBJ1-1): NAGVMQNPRHLVRRRGQEARLRCSPMKGHSHVYWYRQLPEEGLKFMVYLQKENIIDESGMPKERFSAEFPKEGPSILRIQQVVRGDSAAYFCASSSSDSGTEAFFGQGTRLTVV.

The genes are TRBV6-1 and TRBJ1-1; D is unresolved. This CDR3 is built from 12 residues. Between the trimmed V and J ends, which lost 5 bases and 1 base, there was a span of 5 bases. Germline CDR1 is MNHNS and CDR2 is SASEGT. The CDR3 sequence: CASSRANTEAFF. In nucleotides, the CDR3 is TGTGCCAGCAGTCGGGCGAACACTGAAGCTTTCTTT.

V usage is TRBV6-5 and J usage is TRBJ2-7; tentatively, D is TRBD2 (5 bases). V was pared by 9 bases and J by 4 bases, with 16 bases between. This CDR3 is built from 13 residues. Germline CDR1 MNHEY, CDR2 SVGAGI. CDR3 region: CASRRSEIYEQYF. The CDR3 DNA reads TGTGCCAGTCGGAGGAGCGAGATTTACGAGCAGTACTTC.

The J gene is TRBJ2-1, the V gene TRBV7-8; 8 bases agree with TRBD2. The V gene's germline CDR1 is SGHVS and CDR2 FQNEAQ. Trimming removed 3 bases from V and 4 bases from J; junction bases left unmatched: 5. CDR3 length: 15 amino acids. The CDR3 loop reads CASSLSTSGYNEQFF. The CDR3 nucleotides read TGTGCCAGCAGCTTGTCAACTAGCGGATACAATGAGCAGTTCTTC.

V and J are TRBV7-2 and TRBJ2-3; either TRBD1 or TRBD2 may supply D (5 bases each). The CDR3 consists of 16 residues. The V end was cut by 1 base, the J end by 0 bases, with 11 bases between. The germline V gene encodes CDR1 SGHTA and CDR2 FQGNSA. The CDR3 DNA reads as TGTGCCAGCAGCTTAGAGGGACCTATCAGCACAGATACGCAGTATTTT. Translation: CASSLEGPISTDTQYF.

The chain carries TRBV2 and TRBJ1-2; 8 positions match TRBD1. The germline V gene encodes CDR1 SNHLY and CDR2 FYNNEI. Trimming at V came to 1 base and at J to 3 bases, leaving 4 bases not matched to a gene. The CDR3 length is 15 residues. Written as DNA, the CDR3 is TGTGCCAGCAGTGAAGAACAGGGGGATTACTATGGCTACACCTTC. Amino acid sequence: CASSEEQGDYYGYTF.

V gene TRBV15 combines with J gene TRBJ2-1; D might be TRBD2 (5 bases). The CDR3 totals 15 residues. V lost 5 bases, J lost 5 bases, and 16 bases lay in between. Germline V gives CDR1 LNHNV, CDR2 YYDKDF (reference sequence). The CDR3 DNA reads as TGTGCCACCAGCGCTAGCACCCCTTCCGACAATGAGCAGTTCTTC. Its protein is CATSASTPSDNEQFF.

This clone was observed once. The chain couples TRBV4-1 to TRBJ2-3, with D possibly TRBD2 on 6 matching bases. This CDR3 spans 16 amino acids. V was trimmed by 3 bases and J by 7 bases, leaving 20 bases between them. Germline V gene data show CDR1 as MGHRA and CDR2 as YSYEKL. In DNA, the CDR3 is TGCGCCAGCAGCCAGACCGTGACTAGGGGAAGGAATACGCAGTATTTT. This translates into CASSQTVTRGRNTQYF.

The chain has TRBV10-3 and TRBJ2-1, with D possibly matching TRBD2 (6 bases). The CDR3 has 15 amino acids. V was cut by 6 bases and J by 3 bases, with 15 bases left in between. Per germline, CDR1 ENHRY and CDR2 SYGVKD. The CDR3 nucleotides read TGTGCCATCAGACCCGGGCGGGGACTCTACAATGAGCAGTTCTTC. It codes for CAIRPGRGLYNEQFF.

The J gene is TRBJ2-3, the V gene TRBV4-2; TRBD2 matches 8 bases. Germline V lookup: CDR1 LGHNA, CDR2 YNFKEQ. The CDR3 covers 17 residues. With V trimmed by 0 bases and J by 0 bases, 5 bases remained unmatched. The CDR3 is CASSQDSLAASTDTQYF. CDR3 in DNA: TGTGCCAGCAGCCAAGATTCACTAGCGGCTAGCACAGATACGCAGTATTTT.

The chain recombines TRBV5-1 with TRBJ2-7, with D perhaps being TRBD1 or TRBD2 (5 bases each). The germline V gene has CDR1 SGHRS and CDR2 YFSETQ. Between the trimmed V and J ends, which lost 3 bases and 7 bases, there was a span of 17 bases. The CDR3 extends over 14 amino acids. The CDR3 region is CASSSTGTRGEQYF. The CDR3 DNA sequence: TGCGCCAGCAGCTCAACCGGGACCCGAGGGGAGCAGTACTTC.

This sequence joins TRBV9 and TRBJ1-2, with D hard to call. Germline V gene sequence: CDR1 SGDLS, CDR2 YYNGEE. The germline V and J ends were trimmed by 0 bases and 3 bases, with 6 bases remaining between them. The CDR3 extends over 13 amino acids. The CDR3 loop is CASSVDGHYGYTF. For the CDR3, the DNA is TGTGCCAGCAGCGTAGACGGTCACTATGGCTACACCTTC.

This sequence joins TRBV7-8 and TRBJ2-7, with TRBD2 identical over 11 bases. V lost 5 bases to trimming and J lost 2 bases; unmatched junction nucleotides: 5. In germline, CDR1 is SGHVS, CDR2 FQNEAQ. The CDR3 loop spans 15 amino acids. The CDR3 nucleotides read TGTGCCAGCAGCCAGACTAGCGGGATCACCTACGAGCAGTACTTC. Translated: CASSQTSGITYEQYF.

V usage is TRBV5-1 and J usage is TRBJ2-7, with a tentative D call TRBD1 (6 bases). Germline values: CDR1 SGHRS, CDR2 YFSETQ. The CDR3 length is 15 residues. The V end lost 2 bases, the J end lost 1 base, and 13 bases lay between the germline ends. The CDR3 region has the DNA TGCGCCAGCAGCTTCCTCCCGACAGGTTCCTACGAGCAGTACTTC. It translates to CASSFLPTGSYEQYF.

DNA of the CDR3: TGTGCCAGCAGCTTACTCCGGGGTTCAAACAATGAGCAGTTCTTC. The encoded protein is CASSLLRGSNNEQFF. The chain joins TRBV7-2 to TRBJ2-1, with D perhaps matching TRBD2 (5 bases). The germline CDR1 and CDR2 sequences are SGHTA and FQGNSA. The CDR3 runs 15 residues. Trimming stripped 2 bases from V and 5 bases from J, with 13 bases between. The variable domain in full, completed from reference TRBV7-2 and TRBJ2-1, reads GAGVSQSPSNKVTEKGKDVELRCDPISGHTALYWYRQSLGQGLEFLIYFQGNSAPDKSGLPSDRFSAERTGGSVSTLTIQRTQQEDSAVYLCASSLLRGSNNEQFFGPGTRLTVL.

The chain employs TRBV7-8 and TRBJ2-1; D gene ambiguous. CDR3 size: 16 residues. CDR1 is SGHVS, CDR2 FQNEAQ, per germline. V was pared by 8 bases and J by 0 bases, with 17 bases between. CDR3: CASSNTYLSSYNEQFF. The CDR3 DNA is TGTGCCAGCTCCAATACTTACCTCAGCTCCTACAATGAGCAGTTCTTC.

The V and J genes are TRBV19 and TRBJ1-2; a possible D gene is TRBD1 (5 bases). V lost 1 base and J lost 5, with 11 bases in between. Germline V lookup: CDR1 LNHDA, CDR2 SQIVND (reference sequence). The CDR3 has 14 residues. CDR3 protein: CASSIGGNPYGYTF. CDR3 coding DNA: TGTGCCAGTAGTATAGGGGGGAACCCTTATGGCTACACCTTC. Supplemented by reference TRBV19 and TRBJ1-2, the full variable domain reads DGGITQSPKYLFRKEGQNVTLSCEQNLNHDAMYWYRQDPGQGLRLIYYSQIVNDFQKGDIAEGYSVSREKKESFPLTVTSAQKNPTAFYLCASSIGGNPYGYTFGSGTRLTVV.

The CDR3: CATRDSETQYF. The CDR3 DNA follows: TGTGCCACCCGGGACTCCGAGACCCAGTACTTC. This sequence joins TRBV6-5 and TRBJ2-5; D possibly corresponds to TRBD2 (6 bases). Germline V gene data show CDR1 as MNHEY and CDR2 as SVGAGI. The V end lost 10 bases, the J end lost 5 bases, and 11 bases lay between the germline ends. The CDR3 consists of 11 residues.

This clone was found once. The chain couples TRBV7-2 to TRBJ1-1, with TRBD1 identical over 7 bases. With V trimmed by 4 bases and J by 5 bases, 4 bases remained unmatched. The CDR3 covers 13 residues. Germline lookup yields CDR1 SGHTA and CDR2 FQGNSA. CDR3 residues: CASSSLDRTEAFF. CDR3 in DNA: TGTGCCAGCAGCTCCTTGGACAGGACTGAAGCTTTCTTT. The variable domain in full, completed from reference TRBV7-2 and TRBJ1-1, reads GAGVSQSPSNKVTEKGKDVELRCDPISGHTALYWYRQSLGQGLEFLIYFQGNSAPDKSGLPSDRFSAERTGGSVSTLTIQRTQQEDSAVYLCASSSLDRTEAFFGQGTRLTVV.

CDR3 amino acids: CASSTGTSVREQYF. CDR3 coding DNA: TGTGCCAGCAGCACCGGGACTAGCGTACGGGAGCAGTACTTC. The chain employs TRBV7-9 and TRBJ2-7; 10 bases align to TRBD2. The CDR3 consists of 14 residues. Germline CDR1 is SEHNR and CDR2 is FQNEAQ (reference sequence). Germline trimming cut 5 bases from V and 7 bases from J; bases unmatched to any gene: 8.

The chain recombines TRBV5-6 with TRBJ2-7, with D perhaps TRBD2 (7 bases). Germline V gene lookup returns CDR1 SGHDT and CDR2 YYEEEE. Trimming took off 1 base at V and 5 bases at J, with 16 bases between the two ends. The CDR3 contains 15 residues. CDR3 DNA sequence: TGTGCCAGCAGCTTGTATCGGGGGGCGACGGACGAGCAGTACTTC. It is translated as CASSLYRGATDEQYF.

The chain combines TRBV2 with TRBJ2-3; the D call may be TRBD1 or TRBD2 (6 bases each). V lost 8 bases to trimming and J lost 5 bases, with 14 bases between them. There are 13 residues in the CDR3. Germline V gene sequence: CDR1 SNHLY, CDR2 FYNNEI. CDR3 residues: CASGWGARDTQYF. CDR3 DNA sequence: TGTGCCAGCGGTTGGGGGGCCCGAGATACGCAGTATTTT.

The sample holds a few counts of this clone. V is TRBV29-1 and J is TRBJ1-1; 8 nucleotides line up with TRBD1. Germline-derived CDR1 and CDR2 are SQVTM and ANQGSEA. CDR3 length: 13 amino acids. Germline trimming cut 6 bases from V and 5 bases from J; bases unmatched to any gene: 8. The CDR3 reads CSVHQGADTEAFF. CDR3 coding DNA: TGCAGCGTACACCAGGGGGCTGATACTGAAGCTTTCTTT.

The chain has TRBV2 and TRBJ2-3, with 7 bases aligning to TRBD2. This CDR3 has 16 residues. V lost 6 bases, J lost 2 bases, and 11 bases stayed unmatched. Germline assignment: CDR1 SNHLY and CDR2 FYNNEI. CDR3 protein: CASSQITSVNTDTQYF. The CDR3 DNA reads as TGTGCCAGCAGCCAGATAACTAGCGTCAACACAGATACGCAGTATTTT.

The gene calls are TRBV27 and TRBJ2-7; D uncertain. The CDR3 extends over 15 amino acids. V was shortened by 2 bases and J by 3 bases, with 14 bases between the two germline ends. Germline lookup yields CDR1 MNHEY and CDR2 SMNVEV (reference sequence). The CDR3: CASSLGEPGRYEQYF. The CDR3 DNA sequence: TGTGCCAGCAGTTTAGGCGAGCCTGGGCGCTACGAGCAGTACTTC.

This chain links TRBV7-9 with TRBJ2-2; D perhaps matches TRBD1 (6 bases). The V end lost 5 bases, the J end lost 4 bases, and 20 bases lay between the germline ends. The CDR3 has 17 amino acids. The germline gives CDR1 SEHNR, CDR2 FQNEAQ (reference sequence). CDR3 bases: TGTGCCAGCAGCCCAGGACAGCTCCGGTTTCGCACCGGGGAGCTGTTTTTT. Translated: CASSPGQLRFRTGELFF.

This chain joins TRBV4-3 and TRBJ2-7; D gene uncertain. In germline, CDR1 is LGHNA, CDR2 YSLEER. This CDR3 spans 15 amino acids. Trimming removed 4 bases at V and 4 bases at J, with 17 bases between. Written as DNA, the CDR3 is TGCGCCAGCAGCCGAGCACAACATGGCCCTTACGAGCAGTACTTC. Protein sequence: CASSRAQHGPYEQYF.

The CDR3 reads CASSEQQDTDTQYF. DNA for the CDR3: TGTGCCAGCAGTGAACAACAAGACACAGATACGCAGTATTTT. This chain connects TRBV6-1 to TRBJ2-3; D unresolved. With 2 bases removed from V and 2 bases from J, the gap between germline ends came to 8 bases. CDR3 length equals 14 residues. CDR1 is MNHNS, CDR2 SASEGT, per germline.

The chain employs TRBV9 and TRBJ1-3; 9 bases fit TRBD1. Germline lookup yields CDR1 SGDLS and CDR2 YYNGEE. This CDR3 region has 17 residues. Trimming at V came to 2 bases and at J to 0 bases, leaving 6 bases not matched to a gene. The CDR3 loop is CASSVRGQGSSGNTIYF. The CDR3 region has the DNA TGTGCCAGCAGCGTGAGGGGACAGGGAAGCTCTGGAAACACCATATATTTT.

This sequence joins TRBV30 and TRBJ1-2; D is uncertain. The CDR3 runs 15 residues. Per germline, CDR1 GTSNPN and CDR2 SVGIG (reference sequence). Between the trimmed V and J ends, which lost 2 bases and 4 bases, there was a span of 17 bases. CDR3 region: CAWSPPGVGSYGYTF. CDR3 nucleotide sequence: TGTGCCTGGAGTCCCCCCGGGGTAGGCAGCTATGGCTACACCTTC.

This sequence joins TRBV19 and TRBJ1-5, with D possibly TRBD1 on 5 matching bases. Germline assignment: CDR1 LNHDA and CDR2 SQIVND (reference sequence). The CDR3 runs 14 residues. Deletions cut 7 bases from V and 3 bases from J, with 13 bases between. Here the CDR3 reads CASKRGGLNQPQHF. CDR3 DNA: TGTGCCAGTAAAAGGGGTGGCCTCAATCAGCCCCAGCATTTT.

This chain joins TRBV7-9 and TRBJ1-4; D is possibly TRBD1 (5 bases). The germline V gene has CDR1 SEHNR and CDR2 FQNEAQ (reference sequence). The CDR3 contains 15 residues. Between the trimmed V and J ends, which lost 0 bases and 10 bases, there was a span of 15 bases. CDR3 amino acids: CASSLARTTEVKLFF. The CDR3 DNA sequence: TGTGCCAGCAGCTTAGCGCGGACAACGGAGGTAAAACTGTTTTTT.